This T cell receptor beta chain was identified in a study of blood T cell repertoires in COVID-19. How the authors handled the data: It was from reference gene primer amplification that nucleated cell counts were estimated. The method was immunoSEQ multiplex PCR; TCRdb's version includes in-frame clones alone and lacks a portion of them. V, J and clone size are taken as reported in that table, and D and trimming were inferred from the DNA itself. The table shows around 200,000 clones, with more than 85% occurring only once. The germline CDR1 and CDR2 sequences are MNHNY and SVGAGI (reference sequence). J gave up 1 base and V 8 bases, and 11 bases lay outside the gene matches. The CDR3 runs 16 residues.

The V gene is TRBV6-6, the J gene TRBJ1-5, with TRBD1 identical over 7 bases. The receptor was derived from a man aged 35-49 years with active or convalescent COVID-19. Sample: peripheral blood. The CDR3 here is CASAWGTVGSNQPQHF. As DNA, the CDR3 is TGTGCCAGCGCCTGGGGGACAGTAGGCAGCAATCAGCCCCAGCATTTT.